These T cell receptor beta chains were read from a single sample in a study of response to subunit inactivated influenza vaccine. TCRdb itself ran the RT-PCR reads through MiXCR, one entry per CDR3 protein. The sample carries fewer than 650,000 distinct CDR3 sequences, over 10% recorded once. The specimen was PBMCs from blood, collected roughly 47 days after vaccination. All receptors derive from a middle-aged man who received an inactivated influenza vaccine. Each CDR3 is given with its conserved first and last residue. A D gene is named only where the DNA matches it firmly. Some rows have no size entry. The others give once, few or many, or a class for an expanded clone.

j_call: TRBJ1-4
clone_size: many
d_call: .
v_call: TRBV20-1
cdr3_aa: CSARDRRTEKLFF
cdr3_nt: TGCAGTGCTAGAGATAGGCGGACAGAAAAACTGTTTTTT

j_call: TRBJ2-3
clone_size: few
d_call: .
v_call: TRBV29-1
cdr3_aa: CSSSGDATDTQYF
cdr3_nt: TGCAGCTCCTCAGGGGACGCCACAGATACGCAGTATTTT

j_call: TRBJ2-5
clone_size: .
d_call: .
v_call: TRBV11-2
cdr3_aa: CASSLVSYRSPGETQYF
cdr3_nt: TGTGCCAGCAGCTTAGTTTCCTACCGAAGTCCGGGCGAGACCCAGTACTTC

j_call: TRBJ2-4
clone_size: .
d_call: TRBD1
v_call: TRBV9
cdr3_aa: CASSEGQRLAKNIQYF
cdr3_nt: TGTGCCAGCAGCGAGGGACAGCGCCTAGCCAAAAACATTCAGTACTTC

j_call: TRBJ2-4
clone_size: few
d_call: .
v_call: TRBV7-2
cdr3_aa: CASSLAGSKNIQYF
cdr3_nt: TGTGCCAGCAGCTTAGCCGGGTCCAAAAACATTCAGTACTTC

j_call: TRBJ1-4
clone_size: few
d_call: .
v_call: TRBV20-1
cdr3_aa: CSVPGAIGEKLFF
cdr3_nt: TGCAGTGTCCCAGGGGCCATAGGGGAAAAACTGTTTTTT

j_call: TRBJ2-7
clone_size: few
d_call: .
v_call: TRBV28
cdr3_aa: CASSLPLLYEQYF
cdr3_nt: TGTGCCAGCAGTTTGCCCTTATTATACGAGCAGTACTTC

j_call: TRBJ1-2
clone_size: few
d_call: .
v_call: TRBV3-1
cdr3_aa: CASSQDFRVSYGYTF
cdr3_nt: TGTGCCAGCAGCCAAGATTTTCGGGTTAGCTATGGCTACACCTTC

j_call: TRBJ1-6
clone_size: many
d_call: .
v_call: TRBV5-1
cdr3_aa: CASSLEAGFKSPLHF
cdr3_nt: TGCGCCAGCAGCTTGGAGGCAGGCTTTAAGTCACCCCTCCACTTT

j_call: TRBJ2-3
clone_size: few
d_call: TRBD2
v_call: TRBV6-2/TRBV6-3
cdr3_aa: CASKRGIVDTQYF
cdr3_nt: TGTGCCAGCAAGCGGGGGATAGTGGATACGCAGTATTTT

j_call: TRBJ2-7
clone_size: few
d_call: .
v_call: TRBV29-1
cdr3_aa: CSVEAGTTYEQYF
cdr3_nt: TGCAGCGTTGAAGCGGGGACAACCTACGAGCAGTACTTC

j_call: TRBJ2-7
clone_size: .
d_call: .
v_call: TRBV15
cdr3_aa: CATSRENTGPYEQYF
cdr3_nt: TGTGCCACCAGCAGAGAAAATACAGGGCCCTACGAGCAGTACTTC

j_call: TRBJ2-1
clone_size: .
d_call: .
v_call: TRBV6-2/TRBV6-3
cdr3_aa: CASSYRAGISLAQNPYNEQFF
cdr3_nt: TGTGCCAGCAGTTATAGGGCGGGCATATCTCTAGCCCAGAATCCCTACAATGAGCAGTTCTTC

j_call: TRBJ2-7
clone_size: .
d_call: TRBD2
v_call: TRBV7-8
cdr3_aa: CASSFGLAGGGGYEQYF
cdr3_nt: TGTGCCAGCAGCTTCGGACTAGCGGGAGGGGGGGGCTACGAGCAGTACTTC

j_call: TRBJ2-5
clone_size: few
d_call: .
v_call: TRBV20-1
cdr3_aa: CSANRRTPQETQYF
cdr3_nt: TGCAGTGCTAACCGCCGGACTCCTCAAGAGACCCAGTACTTC

j_call: TRBJ2-1
clone_size: many
d_call: TRBD2
v_call: TRBV29-1
cdr3_aa: CSVEAAGPTYNEQFF
cdr3_nt: TGCAGCGTTGAAGCAGCGGGGCCTACCTACAATGAGCAGTTCTTC

j_call: TRBJ2-1
clone_size: few
d_call: .
v_call: TRBV2
cdr3_aa: CASSDHQRRYNEQFF
cdr3_nt: TGTGCCAGCAGTGACCACCAGCGTAGGTACAATGAGCAGTTCTTC

j_call: TRBJ2-7
clone_size: few
d_call: .
v_call: TRBV7-8
cdr3_aa: CASSSFPKSGKSYEQYF
cdr3_nt: TGTGCCAGCAGCTCATTCCCGAAAAGCGGTAAATCCTACGAGCAGTACTTC

j_call: TRBJ2-7
clone_size: many
d_call: .
v_call: TRBV7-8
cdr3_aa: CASSLRTVPHEQYF
cdr3_nt: TGTGCCAGCAGCTTACGGACCGTCCCCCACGAGCAGTACTTC

j_call: TRBJ1-2
clone_size: few
d_call: TRBD1
v_call: TRBV10-3
cdr3_aa: CAIKTGVPLSGYTF
cdr3_nt: TGTGCCATCAAGACAGGGGTTCCTCTATCTGGCTACACCTTC

j_call: TRBJ2-3
clone_size: few
d_call: TRBD1
v_call: TRBV27
cdr3_aa: CATGGHSTDTQYF
cdr3_nt: TGTGCAACAGGGGGCCACAGCACAGATACGCAGTATTTT

j_call: TRBJ1-2
clone_size: .
d_call: .
v_call: TRBV15
cdr3_aa: CATSRDLTASNYGYTF
cdr3_nt: TGTGCCACCAGCAGAGATCTTACAGCCTCTAACTATGGCTACACCTTC

j_call: TRBJ2-2
clone_size: many
d_call: .
v_call: TRBV11-2
cdr3_aa: CASSLEHYTGELFF
cdr3_nt: TGTGCCAGCAGCTTAGAACATTACACCGGGGAGCTGTTTTTT

j_call: TRBJ1-5
clone_size: .
d_call: TRBD1
v_call: TRBV20-1
cdr3_aa: CSASRTGIISNQPQHF
cdr3_nt: TGCAGTGCTAGTCGGACAGGGATTATTAGCAATCAGCCCCAGCATTTT